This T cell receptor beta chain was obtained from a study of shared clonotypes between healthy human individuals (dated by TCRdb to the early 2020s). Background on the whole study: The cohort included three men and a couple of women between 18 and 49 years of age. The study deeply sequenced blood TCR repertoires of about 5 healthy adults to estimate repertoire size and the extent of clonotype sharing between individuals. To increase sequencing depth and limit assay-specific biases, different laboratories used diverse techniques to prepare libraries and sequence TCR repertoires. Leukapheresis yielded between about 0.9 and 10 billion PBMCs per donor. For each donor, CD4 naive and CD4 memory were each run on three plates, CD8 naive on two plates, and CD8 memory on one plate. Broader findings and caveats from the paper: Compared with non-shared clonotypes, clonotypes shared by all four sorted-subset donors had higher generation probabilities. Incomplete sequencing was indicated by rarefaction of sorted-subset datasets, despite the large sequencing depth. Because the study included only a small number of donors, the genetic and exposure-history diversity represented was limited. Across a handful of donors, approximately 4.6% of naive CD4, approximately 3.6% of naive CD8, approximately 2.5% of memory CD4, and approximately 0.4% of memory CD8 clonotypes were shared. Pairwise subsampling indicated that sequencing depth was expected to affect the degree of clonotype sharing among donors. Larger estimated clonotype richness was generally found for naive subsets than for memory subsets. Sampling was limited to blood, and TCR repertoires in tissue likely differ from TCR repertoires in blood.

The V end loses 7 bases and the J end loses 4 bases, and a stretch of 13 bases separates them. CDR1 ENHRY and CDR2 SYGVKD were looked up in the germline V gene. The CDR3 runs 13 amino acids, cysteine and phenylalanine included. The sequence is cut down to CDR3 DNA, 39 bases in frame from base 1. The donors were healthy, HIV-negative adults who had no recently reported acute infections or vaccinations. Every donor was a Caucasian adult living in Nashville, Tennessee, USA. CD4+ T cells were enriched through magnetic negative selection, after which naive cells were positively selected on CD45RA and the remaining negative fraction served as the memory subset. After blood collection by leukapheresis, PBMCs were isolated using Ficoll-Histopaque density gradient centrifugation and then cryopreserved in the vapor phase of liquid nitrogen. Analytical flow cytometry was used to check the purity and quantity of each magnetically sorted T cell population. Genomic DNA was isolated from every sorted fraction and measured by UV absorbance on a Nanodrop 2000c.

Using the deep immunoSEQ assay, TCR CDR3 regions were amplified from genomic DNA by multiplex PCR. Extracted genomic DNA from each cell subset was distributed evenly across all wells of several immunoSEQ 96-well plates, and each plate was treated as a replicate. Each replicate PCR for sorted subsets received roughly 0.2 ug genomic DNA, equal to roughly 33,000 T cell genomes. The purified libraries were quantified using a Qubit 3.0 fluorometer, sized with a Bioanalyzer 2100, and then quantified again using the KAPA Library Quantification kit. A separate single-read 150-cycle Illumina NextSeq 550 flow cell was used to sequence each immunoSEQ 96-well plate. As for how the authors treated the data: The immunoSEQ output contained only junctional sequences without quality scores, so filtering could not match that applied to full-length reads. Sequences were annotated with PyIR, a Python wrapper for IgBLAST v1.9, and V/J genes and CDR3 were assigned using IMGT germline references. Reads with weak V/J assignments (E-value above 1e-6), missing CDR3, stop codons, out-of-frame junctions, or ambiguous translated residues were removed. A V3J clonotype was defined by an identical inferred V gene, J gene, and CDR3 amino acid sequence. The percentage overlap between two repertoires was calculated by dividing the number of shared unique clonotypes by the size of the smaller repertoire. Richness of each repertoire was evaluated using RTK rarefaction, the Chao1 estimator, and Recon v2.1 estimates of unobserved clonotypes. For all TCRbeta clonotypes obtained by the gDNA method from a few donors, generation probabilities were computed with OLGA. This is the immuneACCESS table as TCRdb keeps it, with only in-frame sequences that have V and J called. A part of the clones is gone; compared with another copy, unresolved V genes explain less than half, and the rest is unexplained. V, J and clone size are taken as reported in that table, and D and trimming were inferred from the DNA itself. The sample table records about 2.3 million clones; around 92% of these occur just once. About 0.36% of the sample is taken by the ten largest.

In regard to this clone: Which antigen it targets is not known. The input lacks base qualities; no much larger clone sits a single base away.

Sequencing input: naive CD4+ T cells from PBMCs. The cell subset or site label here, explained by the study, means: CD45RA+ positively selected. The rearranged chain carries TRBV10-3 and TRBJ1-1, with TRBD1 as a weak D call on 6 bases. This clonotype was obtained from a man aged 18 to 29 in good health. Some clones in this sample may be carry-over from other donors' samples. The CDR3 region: CAIIKDSGTEAFF. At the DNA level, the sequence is TGTGCCATCATCAAGGACAGCGGCACTGAAGCTTTCTTT.